The rows below give T cell receptor beta chains drawn from one sample of a study of spatial heterogeneity in lung cancer. TCRdb passed the 5' RACE reads through MiXCR, listing each CDR3 protein once. The repertoire holds some 35,000 distinct CDR3 sequences, with approximately 7.5% as singletons. Material: PBMCs, obtained at follow-up. The receptor source for this set is a male donor with early-stage non-small cell lung cancer. The CDR3 runs from the conserved cysteine through the conserved F or W. A D gene is named only where the DNA matches it firmly. Clone size appears in some rows only: once, few, many, or a class for an expanded clone.

d_call clone_size j_call v_call cdr3_nt cdr3_aa
. many TRBJ2-7 TRBV11-2 TGTGCCAGCAGCCAGGACCCCTGGGAGCAGTACTTC CASSQDPWEQYF
. many TRBJ2-5 TRBV11-1 TGTGCCAGCAGCTTAGCCCGGGGGACCCAGTACTTC CASSLARGTQYF
TRBD2 many TRBJ2-5 TRBV20-1 TGCAGTGCGAGAAGCGGGGGGGCTGCCCAAGAGACCCAGTACTTC CSARSGGAAQETQYF
. many TRBJ2-3 TRBV5-1 TGCGCCAGCAGCTTAGGCAGCTCCCGCACAGATACGCAGTATTTT CASSLGSSRTDTQYF
. many TRBJ2-3 TRBV7-9 TGTGCCAGCAGCTTAACTCTTACCGGATTAGATACGCAGTATTTT CASSLTLTGLDTQYF
. many TRBJ1-2 TRBV29-1 TGCAGCGTTGACAGGGGAGAGAGCTATGGCTACACCTTC CSVDRGESYGYTF
. many TRBJ2-1 TRBV11-1 TGTGCCAGCCGGACGAGTTATGAGCAGTTCTTC CASRTSYEQFF
. few TRBJ1-2 TRBV19 TGTGCCAGTACCTCAAGCTTTTCGCTATATGGCTACACCTTC CASTSSFSLYGYTF
TRBD2 many TRBJ2-5 TRBV3-1 TGTGCCAGCAGCCAAGAATTGGGACTAATAAAGACCCAGTACTTC CASSQELGLIKTQYF
. many TRBJ2-7 TRBV10-3 TGTGCCATCGGGCCCCAGGGGTTAGGGCACGAGCAGTACTTC CAIGPQGLGHEQYF
TRBD1 . TRBJ1-5 TRBV19 TGTGCCACCACTCCGGGACAGGGGGATCAGCCCCAGCATTTT CATTPGQGDQPQHF
. many TRBJ2-7 TRBV3-1 TGTGCCAGCAGCCCGGGACACTCCTACGAGCAGTACTTC CASSPGHSYEQYF
TRBD1 many TRBJ1-2 TRBV6-1 TGTGCCAGCAGTGAAGCGACAGGGTACAACTATGGCTACACCTTC CASSEATGYNYGYTF
TRBD1 . TRBJ1-2 TRBV4-2 TGTGCCAGCAGCCAGACAACAGGGGGCTGGATAGGCTACACCTTC CASSQTTGGWIGYTF
. many TRBJ1-4 TRBV18 TGTGCCAGCTCACCACCTAATCCGGGGGCTCCAACTAATGAAAAACTGTTTTTT CASSPPNPGAPTNEKLFF
. many TRBJ1-3 TRBV9 TGTGCCAGCGGGAGTGGGTTTGGAAACACCATATATTTT CASGSGFGNTIYF
. few TRBJ2-5 TRBV12-3/TRBV12-4 TGTGCCAGCAGTCGGGCGGCAGGGACCCAGTACTTC CASSRAAGTQYF
TRBD2 many TRBJ2-5 TRBV12-3/TRBV12-4 TGTGCCAGCAGTTTACCCCCCGGGACTAGCGGGGGGTACCAAGAGACCCAGTACTTC CASSLPPGTSGGYQETQYF
TRBD2 . TRBJ2-7 TRBV2 TGTGCCAGCAGTTTAGGGGACTACTCCTACGAGCAGTACTTC CASSLGDYSYEQYF
TRBD1 many TRBJ2-5 TRBV10-3 TGTGCCGCCAAGGGACAGGCGCGGGAGACCCAGTACTTC CAAKGQARETQYF
TRBD1 many TRBJ1-2 TRBV10-3 TGTGCCATCAGTGAGGGACAGGGGGATGGCTACACCTTC CAISEGQGDGYTF
TRBD1 few TRBJ1-4 TRBV5-1 TGCGCCAGCAGCTTGGGAGGAGTCGGGACAGGGGACGAAAAACTGTTTTTT CASSLGGVGTGDEKLFF
TRBD1 many TRBJ1-1 TRBV27 TGTGCCAGCAGTTTGATACAGGGGAGCACTGAAGCTTTCTTT CASSLIQGSTEAFF
TRBD2 many TRBJ2-3 TRBV2 TGTGCCAGCAGTGCGATGGCGGGGGGCACCACAGATACGCAGTATTTT CASSAMAGGTTDTQYF
. few TRBJ1-5 TRBV27 TGTGCCAGCAGTCCGACGGGGGGGGTTAATCAGCCCCAGCATTTT CASSPTGGVNQPQHF